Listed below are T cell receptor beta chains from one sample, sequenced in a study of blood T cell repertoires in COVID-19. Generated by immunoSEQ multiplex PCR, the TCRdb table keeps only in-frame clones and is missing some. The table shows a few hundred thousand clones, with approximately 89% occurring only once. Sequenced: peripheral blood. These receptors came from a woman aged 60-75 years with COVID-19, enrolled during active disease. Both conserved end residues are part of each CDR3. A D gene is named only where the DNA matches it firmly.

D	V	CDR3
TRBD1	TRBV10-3	CAISVSDRAYGYTF
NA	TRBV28	CASSFYTGFTYEQYF
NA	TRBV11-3	CASSSFTGELFF
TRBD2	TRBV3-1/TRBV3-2	CASSQVLGGGRSTDTQYF
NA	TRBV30	CAWSARVHEKLFF
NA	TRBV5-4	CASSRQASSYNSPLHF
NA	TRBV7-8	CASSSPGMRNYGYTF
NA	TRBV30	CAWSVQGGYQPQHF
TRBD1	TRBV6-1	CASSESGTGPYEQYF
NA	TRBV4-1	CASSRDYYGYTF
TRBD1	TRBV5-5	CASSLLYRGSYEQYF
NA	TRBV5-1	CASSLTGSNYGYTF
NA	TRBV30	CASAGGAYGYTF
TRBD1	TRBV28	CASRQPSGTVTYGYTF
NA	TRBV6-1	CASSKGASDSNQPQHF
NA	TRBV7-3	CASSLIPGTGDTDTQYF
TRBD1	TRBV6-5	CASSTSDRGLYF
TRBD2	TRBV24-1	CATSEGTGGVSEQFF
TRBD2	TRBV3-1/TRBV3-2	CASSRRGGNEQYF
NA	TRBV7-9	CASSLGRFNEQFF
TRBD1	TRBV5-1	CASSVTGGYNYGYTF
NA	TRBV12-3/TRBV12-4	CASSHQFTEAFF
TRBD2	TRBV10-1	CASRPLAGGRDTQYF
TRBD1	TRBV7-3	CASSTTGLAKNIQYF
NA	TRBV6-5	CASSYSRGTGELFF
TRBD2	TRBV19	CASSLAGGRRTGELFF
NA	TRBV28	CASSLRTSINYGYTF
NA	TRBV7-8	CASSFGANTEAFF
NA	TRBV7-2	CASSPDALNYGYTF
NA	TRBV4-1	CASSQGPRGETQYF